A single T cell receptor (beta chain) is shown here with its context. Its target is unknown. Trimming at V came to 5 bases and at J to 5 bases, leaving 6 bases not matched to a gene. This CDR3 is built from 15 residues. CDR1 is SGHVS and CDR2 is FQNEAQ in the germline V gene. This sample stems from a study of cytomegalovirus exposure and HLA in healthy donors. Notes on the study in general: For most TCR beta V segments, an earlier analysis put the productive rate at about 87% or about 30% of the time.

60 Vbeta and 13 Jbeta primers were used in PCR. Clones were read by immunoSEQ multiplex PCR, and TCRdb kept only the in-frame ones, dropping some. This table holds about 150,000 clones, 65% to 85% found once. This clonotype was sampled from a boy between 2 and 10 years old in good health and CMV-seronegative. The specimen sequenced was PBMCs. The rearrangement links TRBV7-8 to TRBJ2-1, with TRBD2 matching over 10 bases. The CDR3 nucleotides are TGTGCCAGCAGCGAGTGGACTAGCGGTCACAATGAGCAGTTCTTC. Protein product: CASSEWTSGHNEQFF.